Following are 12 T cell receptor beta chains from one sample sequenced in a study of metastatic and nonmetastatic thyroid tumors. Each patient came to thyroid surgery without any prior treatment (of any kind). Using MiXCR, TCRdb reanalyzed the PCR reads. The sample yields thousands of clones, approximately 32% seen once. Sequencing used adjacent normal tissue. The receptors here all came from a female donor with papillary thyroid cancer or a benign thyroid nodule (not recorded which). Some clones in this sample may be carry-over from other donors' samples.

This clone was seen many times. Given a much more abundant clone one base away, this may be a read error. This chain links TRBV7-9 with TRBJ1-5; perhaps TRBD1 as D (6 bases). The CDR3 contains 14 residues. The V gene's germline CDR1 is SEHNR and CDR2 FQNEAQ (reference sequence). In DNA form, the CDR3 reads TGTGCCAGCAGCCCTTATACAGGGAATCGGCCCCAGCATTTT. It encodes CASSPYTGNRPQHF. Full variable domain (missing parts from reference TRBV7-9 and TRBJ1-5): DTGVSQNPRHKITKRGQNVTFRCDPISEHNRLYWYRQTLGQGPEFLTYFQNEAQLEKSRLLSDRFSAERPKGSFSTLEIQRTEQGDSAMYLCASSPYTGNRPQHFGDGTRLSIL.

This sequence joins TRBV27 and TRBJ2-2, with TRBD1 as a possible D gene (5 bases). CDR3 length: 18 amino acids. Germline V CDR1 and CDR2: MNHEY, SMNVEV (reference sequence). V gave up 3 bases and J gave up 7 bases, with 24 bases separating them. The CDR3 coding sequence is TGTGCCAGCAGTTTCCTTGGGATGCAGGGTAGTTGGATCGGGGAGCTGTTTTTT. It specifies CASSFLGMQGSWIGELFF.

Sample share makes this clone medium-sized (0.01 to 0.1%). This chain uses TRBV6-2 or TRBV6-3 with TRBJ2-5, with TRBD1 matching over 9 bases. V lost 2 bases and J lost 4; bases outside the gene matches: 8. Germline CDR1 and CDR2: MNHEY and SVGEGT. There are 16 residues in the CDR3. In DNA form, the CDR3 reads TGTGCCAGCAGTTACACCCGGACAGGGGAGGTAGAGACCCAGTACTTC. Translating gives CASSYTRTGEVETQYF.

The CDR3 coding sequence is TGCAGTGCTAGGTGGGACAGGGGGCCTCACGAGCAGTACTTC. Protein: CSARWDRGPHEQYF. The genes are TRBV20-1 and TRBJ2-7; the match to TRBD1 covers 12 bases. The length of the CDR3 is 14 residues. Losses at the gene ends were 3 bases for V and 5 bases for J; bases not matched to a gene: 5. Germline V gives CDR1 DFQATT, CDR2 SNEGSKA (reference sequence).

The rearrangement joins TRBV19 to TRBJ1-1; unclear D gene. The germline gives CDR1 LNHDA, CDR2 SQIVND (reference sequence). This CDR3 is built from 15 residues. V dropped 2 bases and J dropped 0 bases, with 10 bases sitting between them. The chain's CDR3 is CASSIFPGVNTEAFF. CDR3 nucleotide sequence: TGTGCCAGTAGTATATTCCCAGGAGTGAACACTGAAGCTTTCTTT.

This chain links TRBV6-5 with TRBJ1-1, with TRBD1 as a possible D gene (5 bases). The CDR3 is made up of 16 amino acids. From germline, CDR1 is MNHEY and CDR2 SVGAGI. V was pared by 0 bases and J by 2 bases, with 13 bases between. CDR3 sequence (DNA): TGTGCCAGCAGTTACTCGACGGCAGGGCCTAACACTGAAGCTTTCTTT. Encoded protein: CASSYSTAGPNTEAFF.

V is TRBV11-2 and J is TRBJ2-3; D gene unclear. V dropped 2 bases and J dropped 7 bases, with 10 bases sitting between them. The CDR3 length is 13 residues. Per germline, CDR1 SGHAT and CDR2 FQNNGV. The CDR3 DNA reads TGTGCCAGCAGCTTACTAACCCTCAATACGCAGTATTTT. Protein: CASSLLTLNTQYF.

By share of the sample, this clone is large. The chain carries TRBV6-1 and TRBJ1-2; 12 nucleotides align to TRBD1. The trim removed 7 bases at V and 7 bases at J, leaving 4 bases unmatched. The CDR3 is made up of 13 amino acids. CDR1 and CDR2 (germline): MNHNS, SASEGT. This CDR3 is CASKGQGASGYTF. As DNA, the CDR3 is TGTGCCAGCAAGGGACAGGGGGCGAGTGGCTACACCTTC.

CDR3: CASSLVGESYEQYF. Written as DNA, the CDR3 is TGTGCCAGCAGCTTAGTGGGCGAATCCTACGAGCAGTACTTC. The chain is built from TRBV7-9 and TRBJ2-7, with no clear D. CDR3 length: 14 amino acids. Trimming stripped 1 base from V and 1 base from J, with 8 bases between. Germline V lookup: CDR1 SEHNR, CDR2 FQNEAQ (reference sequence).

The V and J genes are TRBV19 and TRBJ2-7; 12 bases agree with TRBD1. Germline CDR1 LNHDA, CDR2 SQIVND (reference sequence). V lost 4 bases and J lost 7; bases outside the gene matches: 8. The CDR3 runs 15 residues. CDR3 DNA: TGTGCCAGTAGTACTGCCGGGACAGGGGGCTTTGAGCAGTACTTC. Its translation: CASSTAGTGGFEQYF.

The rearrangement joins TRBV10-3 to TRBJ1-5, with TRBD1 identical over 9 bases. J lost 2 bases, V lost 3 bases, and 5 bases had no gene match. This CDR3 has 16 residues. Germline CDR1 and CDR2: ENHRY and SYGVKD. The CDR3 here is CAISDPRDRGNQPQHF. CDR3 bases: TGTGCCATCAGTGATCCGCGGGACAGGGGCAATCAGCCCCAGCATTTT.

CDR3 region: CATSVGGDQPQHF. The CDR3 bases are TGTGCCACCAGTGTAGGGGGCGATCAGCCCCAGCATTTT. The chain has TRBV24-1 and TRBJ1-5; 7 nucleotides align to TRBD1. Germline CDR1 is KGHDR and CDR2 is SFDVKD. The CDR3 is 13 amino acids. J lost 5 bases, V lost 5 bases, and 2 bases had no gene match.